These 25 T cell receptor beta chains share one sample of origin, sequenced in a study of blood T cell repertoires in COVID-19. Using immunoSEQ multiplex PCR, the repertoire was profiled, and TCRdb retains in-frame clones only, with some absent. The sample consists of about 100,000 clones, approximately 80% of them appearing once. Source material: peripheral blood. The receptors here all came from a woman in her 70s with acute or convalescent COVID-19.

CDR3 residues: CASSIQQGSEAFF. The CDR3 DNA follows: TGTGCCAGTAGTATCCAACAGGGGTCGGAAGCTTTCTTT. This chain joins TRBV19 and TRBJ1-1; 7 bases match TRBD1. Germline assignment: CDR1 LNHDA and CDR2 SQIVND (reference sequence). The CDR3 contains 13 residues. V was pared by 3 bases and J by 8 bases, with 6 bases of the junction left unmatched.

The gene calls are TRBV10-3 and TRBJ2-5, with unresolved D. The V gene lost 2 bases and the J gene lost 6 bases, with 4 bases spanning the gap. The CDR3 consists of 11 residues. Per the germline V gene, CDR1 is ENHRY and CDR2 is SYGVKD. The CDR3 reads CAISEEKTQYF. As DNA, the CDR3 is TGTGCCATCAGTGAGGAGAAGACCCAGTACTTC.

This clone was seen a handful of times. The rearrangement uses TRBV7-2 and TRBJ1-1, with D possibly matching TRBD1 (5 bases). The germline V gene encodes CDR1 SGHTA and CDR2 FQGNSA. The CDR3 extends over 13 amino acids. Trimming cost V 1 base and J 10 bases, with 13 bases left between them. CDR3 nucleotide sequence: TGTGCCAGCAGCTTAGTGGGGGGAGATGGAGCTTTCTTT. It encodes CASSLVGGDGAFF. The full variable domain, completed using reference TRBV7-2 and TRBJ1-1, is GAGVSQSPSNKVTEKGKDVELRCDPISGHTALYWYRQSLGQGLEFLIYFQGNSAPDKSGLPSDRFSAERTGGSVSTLTIQRTQQEDSAVYLCASSLVGGDGAFFGQGTRLTVV.

This clone was seen a single time. V is TRBV29-1 and J is TRBJ2-5; 9 nucleotides align to TRBD1. Germline V gives CDR1 SQVTM, CDR2 ANQGSEA. V lost 6 bases and J lost 3; bases outside the gene matches: 5. The CDR3 runs 13 residues. The CDR3 region is CSVRDRVKETQYF. In DNA form, the CDR3 reads TGCAGCGTCCGGGACAGGGTAAAAGAGACCCAGTACTTC. The full variable domain, completed using reference TRBV29-1 and TRBJ2-5, is SAVISQKPSRDICQRGTSLTIQCQVDSQVTMMFWYRQQPGQSLTLIATANQGSEATYESGFVIDKFPISRPNLTFSTLTVSNMSPEDSSIYLCSVRDRVKETQYFGPGTRLLVL.

The CDR3 region has the DNA TGCAGTGCTAGTCGGGGTACTAGCAAGGGCGAGCAGTACTTC. This gives the protein CSASRGTSKGEQYF. The chain links TRBV20-1 to TRBJ2-7; possible D gene TRBD2, 6 bases. The V and J ends lost 3 bases and 6 bases respectively, with 18 bases between them. Germline values: CDR1 DFQATT, CDR2 SNEGSKA (reference sequence). This CDR3 is 14 amino acids long.

This clone has only a few counts. The chain uses TRBV7-9 and TRBJ2-1; 9 nucleotides line up with TRBD2. This CDR3 is 15 amino acids long. Looked up from germline, CDR1 is SEHNR and CDR2 is FQNEAQ (reference sequence). The ends lost 5 bases at V and 9 bases at J; junction bases unmatched: 11. The CDR3 loop reads CASSPKLRLAAEQFF. The CDR3 nucleotides are TGTGCCAGCAGCCCCAAACTAAGACTAGCGGCTGAGCAGTTCTTC.

A few counts support this clone. For the CDR3, the DNA is TGTGCCAGCAGCACCGGGACAGGGGGCTGGACTGAAGCTTTCTTT. Protein sequence: CASSTGTGGWTEAFF. The chain joins TRBV28 to TRBJ1-1; 12 nucleotides agree with TRBD1. Trimming cost V 6 bases and J 5 bases; bases outside gene matches: 7. CDR1 is MDHEN, CDR2 SYDVKM, per germline. The CDR3 is made up of 15 amino acids.

This rearrangement joins TRBV19 to TRBJ1-6, with 9 nucleotides matching TRBD1. CDR1 is LNHDA and CDR2 is SQIVND in the germline V gene (reference sequence). The CDR3 is 16 amino acids. The V and J ends lost 7 bases and 3 bases, in that order; junction bases with no gene match: 7. As DNA, the CDR3 is TGTGCCAGTAACCCGACAGGGGGTATCTATAATTCACCCCTCCACTTT. Translated: CASNPTGGIYNSPLHF.

The chain has TRBV18 and TRBJ2-5, with D possibly matching TRBD1 (6 bases). Germline values: CDR1 KGHSH, CDR2 LQKENI. CDR3 length: 16 amino acids. The V end lost 6 bases, the J end lost 5 bases, and 22 bases lay between the germline ends. The CDR3 loop is CASSQTGIVITETQYF. CDR3 DNA sequence: TGTGCCAGCTCGCAAACAGGGATTGTCATTACGGAGACCCAGTACTTC.

The chain joins TRBV2 to TRBJ2-7, with 9 bases that match TRBD1. The CDR3 extends over 13 amino acids. Germline values: CDR1 SNHLY, CDR2 FYNNEI. The junction had 3 bases not matched to a gene; V was cut back by 5 bases and J by 4 bases. The CDR3 DNA reads as TGTGCCAGCAGTTCGGGACAGGGTTACGAGCAGTACTTC. Translated: CASSSGQGYEQYF.

This clone showed up just once. The V call is TRBV15, the J call TRBJ1-3, with a possible D match to TRBD1 (5 bases). Germline V gene sequence: CDR1 LNHNV, CDR2 YYDKDF (reference sequence). The CDR3 sequence is 14 residues long. V gave up 3 bases and J gave up 1 base, with 7 bases separating them. The CDR3 spells CATSRGLSGNTIYF. In nucleotides, the CDR3 is TGTGCCACCAGCAGGGGGCTTTCTGGAAACACCATATATTTT.

This chain connects TRBV6-2 or TRBV6-3 to TRBJ1-2; 7 positions agree with TRBD1. The junction had 1 base not matched to a gene; V was cut back by 4 bases and J by 2 bases. Germline CDR1 reads MNHEY; CDR2 reads SVGEGT. This CDR3 region has 13 residues. As DNA, the CDR3 is TGTGCCAGCAGTTCGACAGGGAACTATGGCTACACCTTC. It yields the protein CASSSTGNYGYTF.

In this sample, this clone turned up a few times. The chain couples TRBV14 to TRBJ2-1; 10 bases are a match to TRBD1. Germline V gene lookup returns CDR1 SGHDN and CDR2 FVKESK. V lost 2 bases to trimming and J lost 5 bases; unmatched junction nucleotides: 18. This CDR3 has 20 amino acids. The DNA for the CDR3 is TGTGCCAGCAGCCAATCTTCCCGAAAGGGGGACAGGGGAAATGACAATGAGCAGTTCTTC. As protein: CASSQSSRKGDRGNDNEQFF. The whole variable domain, remainder taken from reference TRBV14 and TRBJ2-1, is EAGVTQFPSHSVIEKGQTVTLRCDPISGHDNLYWYRRVMGKEIKFLLHFVKESKQDESGMPNNRFLAERTGGTYSTLKVQPAELEDSGVYFCASSQSSRKGDRGNDNEQFFGPGTRLTVL.

The chain links TRBV19 to TRBJ2-2; tentatively, D is TRBD1 (5 bases). Germline V lookup: CDR1 LNHDA, CDR2 SQIVND (reference sequence). The CDR3 spans 15 residues. V was pared by 3 bases and J by 1 base, with 9 bases between. In nucleotides, the CDR3 is TGTGCCAGTAGTATGGGGCTGGGGAACACCGGGGAGCTGTTTTTT. Translation: CASSMGLGNTGELFF.

The chain joins TRBV6-5 to TRBJ1-5, with D uncertain. Germline V lookup: CDR1 MNHEY, CDR2 SVGAGI. The CDR3 has 15 amino acids. Trimming took 6 bases from V and 3 from J, leaving 15 bases between them. CDR3 bases: TGTGCCAGCAGCCCGGACTCAGGAGTCAATCAGCCCCAGCATTTT. It yields the protein CASSPDSGVNQPQHF.

The chain is built from TRBV25-1 and TRBJ1-3; D call uncertain. V was clipped by 6 bases and J by 7 bases, with 13 bases between them. Germline loops: CDR1 MGHDK, CDR2 SYGVNS. The CDR3 spans 13 residues. Here the CDR3 reads CASRQDMVNTIYF. The CDR3 region has the DNA TGTGCCAGCAGGCAAGACATGGTGAACACCATATATTTT.

The chain employs TRBV6-4 and TRBJ2-3; D possibly corresponds to TRBD2 (6 bases). The CDR3 extends over 15 amino acids. The V gene's germline CDR1 is MRHNA and CDR2 SNTAGT. V was pared by 0 bases and J by 8 bases, with 15 bases between. The CDR3 spells CASSDSSGGIGTQYF. The CDR3 DNA is TGTGCCAGCAGTGACTCCTCCGGGGGAATTGGTACGCAGTATTTT.

This clone has a count of ten or more. This rearrangement joins TRBV5-6 to TRBJ1-1; D is perhaps TRBD1 (6 bases). In germline, CDR1 is SGHDT, CDR2 YYEEEE. The ends were cut back, 2 bases at V and 4 bases at J, with 12 bases in the middle. This CDR3 region has 14 residues. CDR3 sequence: CASSFLTGTTEAFF. As DNA, the CDR3 is TGTGCCAGCAGCTTCCTCACAGGGACCACTGAAGCTTTCTTT. The full variable domain, its missing parts supplied by reference TRBV5-6 and TRBJ1-1, is DAGVTQSPTHLIKTRGQQVTLRCSPKSGHDTVSWYQQALGQGPQFIFQYYEEEERQRGNFPDRFSGHQFPNYSSELNVNALLLGDSALYLCASSFLTGTTEAFFGQGTRLTVV.

The V call is TRBV29-1, the J call TRBJ2-2; D possibly corresponds to TRBD2 (6 bases). The germline gives CDR1 SQVTM, CDR2 ANQGSEA. The ends were cut back, 7 bases at V and 4 bases at J, with 10 bases in the middle. The CDR3 has 12 residues. The CDR3 is CSAGGVTGELFF. CDR3 bases: TGCAGCGCCGGGGGTGTCACCGGGGAGCTGTTTTTT.

The rearrangement links TRBV2 to TRBJ1-1; unclear D gene. The germline V gene encodes CDR1 SNHLY and CDR2 FYNNEI. The CDR3 has 13 residues. Trimming pared 6 bases from V and 0 bases from J, leaving 8 bases between. The CDR3 nucleotides read TGTGCCAGCAGGGCCGACATGAACACTGAAGCTTTCTTT. This gives the protein CASRADMNTEAFF.

This chain joins TRBV7-9 and TRBJ2-7; 7 bases are a match to TRBD1. The CDR3 is made up of 14 amino acids. CDR1 and CDR2 from the germline V gene are SEHNR and FQNEAQ (reference sequence). J gave up 0 bases and V 5 bases, and 4 bases lay outside the gene matches. The CDR3 spells CASSPTGSSYEQYF. As DNA, the CDR3 is TGTGCCAGCAGCCCGACAGGGAGCTCCTACGAGCAGTACTTC. The entire variable domain, with the rest obtained from reference TRBV7-9 and TRBJ2-7, is as follows: DTGVSQNPRHKITKRGQNVTFRCDPISEHNRLYWYRQTLGQGPEFLTYFQNEAQLEKSRLLSDRFSAERPKGSFSTLEIQRTEQGDSAMYLCASSPTGSSYEQYFGPGTRLTVT.

V usage is TRBV28 and J usage is TRBJ1-5; D unclear. The germline gives CDR1 MDHEN, CDR2 SYDVKM. The CDR3 contains 13 residues. V shed 4 bases and J shed 10 bases, with 14 bases lying between them. In DNA form, the CDR3 reads TGTGCCAGCAGTTACGGTTCCGGTAACCCCCAGCATTTT. This gives the protein CASSYGSGNPQHF.

Here the CDR3 reads CASSGRQGIAPLHF. The CDR3 DNA is TGTGCCAGCAGTGGAAGACAGGGTATTGCACCCCTCCACTTT. The chain uses TRBV2 and TRBJ1-6; TRBD1 matches 7 bases. The CDR3 sequence is 14 residues long. Germline CDR1 and CDR2: SNHLY and FYNNEI. V trimming: 4 bases; J trimming: 11 bases; junction bases outside the gene matches: 8.

The chain recombines TRBV5-6 with TRBJ2-7; the match to TRBD2 covers 14 bases. The length of the CDR3 is 15 residues. The ends lost 3 bases at V and 4 bases at J; junction bases unmatched: 3. The germline V gene has CDR1 SGHDT and CDR2 YYEEEE. CDR3 coding DNA: TGTGCCAGCAGCTCGGGACTAGCGGGGGTGTACGAGCAGTACGTC. This translates into CASSSGLAGVYEQYV.

The chain has TRBV30 and TRBJ1-6, with TRBD1 matching 10 bases. The CDR3 sequence is 17 residues long. V was pared by 0 bases and J by 8 bases, with 10 bases of the junction left unmatched. Germline V gene sequence: CDR1 GTSNPN, CDR2 SVGIG (reference sequence). CDR3 loop: CAWSVRLGDRGDSPLHF. DNA of the CDR3: TGTGCCTGGAGTGTACGGTTAGGGGACAGGGGAGATTCACCCCTCCACTTT.